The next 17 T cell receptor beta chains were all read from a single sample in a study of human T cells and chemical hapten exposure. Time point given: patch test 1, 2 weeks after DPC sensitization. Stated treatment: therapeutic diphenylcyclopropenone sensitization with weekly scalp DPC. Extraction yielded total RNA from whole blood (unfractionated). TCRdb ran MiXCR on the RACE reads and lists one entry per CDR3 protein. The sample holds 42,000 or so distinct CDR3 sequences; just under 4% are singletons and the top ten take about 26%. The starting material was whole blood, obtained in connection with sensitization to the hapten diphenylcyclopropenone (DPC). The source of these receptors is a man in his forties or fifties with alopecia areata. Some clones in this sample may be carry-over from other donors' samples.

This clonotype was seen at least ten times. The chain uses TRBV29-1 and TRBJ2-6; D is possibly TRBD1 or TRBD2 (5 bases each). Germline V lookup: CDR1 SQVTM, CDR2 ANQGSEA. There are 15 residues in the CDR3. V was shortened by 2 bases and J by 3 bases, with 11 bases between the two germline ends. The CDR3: CSVELGADGANVLTF. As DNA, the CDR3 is TGCAGCGTTGAACTCGGGGCAGATGGGGCCAACGTCCTGACTTTC.

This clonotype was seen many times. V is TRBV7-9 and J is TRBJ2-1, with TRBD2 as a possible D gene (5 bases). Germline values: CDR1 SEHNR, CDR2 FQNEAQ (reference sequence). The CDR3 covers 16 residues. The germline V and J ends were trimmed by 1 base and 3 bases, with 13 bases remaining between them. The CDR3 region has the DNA TGTGCCAGCAGCTTAGACGGCGGGCATTTCTACAATGAGCAGTTCTTC. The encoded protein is CASSLDGGHFYNEQFF.

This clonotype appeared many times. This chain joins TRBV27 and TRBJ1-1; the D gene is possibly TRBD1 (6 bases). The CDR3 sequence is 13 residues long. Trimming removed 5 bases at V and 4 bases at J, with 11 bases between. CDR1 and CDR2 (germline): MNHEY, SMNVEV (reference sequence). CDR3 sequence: CASSRTAATEAFF. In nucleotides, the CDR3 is TGTGCCAGCAGTAGGACAGCGGCCACTGAAGCTTTCTTT.

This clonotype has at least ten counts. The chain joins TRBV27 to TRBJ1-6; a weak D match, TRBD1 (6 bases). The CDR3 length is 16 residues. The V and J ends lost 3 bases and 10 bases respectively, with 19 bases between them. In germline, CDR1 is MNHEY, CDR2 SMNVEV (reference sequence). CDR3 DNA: TGTGCCAGCAGTTTCACCCTATGGGGGGCTGGATCACCCCTCCACTTT. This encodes CASSFTLWGAGSPLHF.

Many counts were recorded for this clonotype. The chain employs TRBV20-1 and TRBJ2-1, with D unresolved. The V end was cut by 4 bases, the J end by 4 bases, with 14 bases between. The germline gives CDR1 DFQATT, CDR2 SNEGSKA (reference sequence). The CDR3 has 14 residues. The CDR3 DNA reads TGCAGTGCTAATATCGCTTCGCTTTACAATGAGCAGTTCTTC. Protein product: CSANIASLYNEQFF.

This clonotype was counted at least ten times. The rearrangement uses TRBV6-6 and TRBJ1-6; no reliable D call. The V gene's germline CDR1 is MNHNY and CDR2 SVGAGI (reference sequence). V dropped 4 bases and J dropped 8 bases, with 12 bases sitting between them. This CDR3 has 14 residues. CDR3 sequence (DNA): TGTGCCAGCAGTTCCACTCCGGGAGATTCACCCCTCCACTTT. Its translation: CASSSTPGDSPLHF.

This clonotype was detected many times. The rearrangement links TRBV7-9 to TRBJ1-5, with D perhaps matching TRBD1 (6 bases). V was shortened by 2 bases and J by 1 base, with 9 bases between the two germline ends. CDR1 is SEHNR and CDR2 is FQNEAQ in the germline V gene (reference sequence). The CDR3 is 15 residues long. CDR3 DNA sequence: TGTGCCAGCAGCTTATCGGGGGCAAGCAATCAGCCCCAGCATTTT. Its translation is CASSLSGASNQPQHF. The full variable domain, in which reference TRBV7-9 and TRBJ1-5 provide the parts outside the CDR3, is DTGVSQNPRHKITKRGQNVTFRCDPISEHNRLYWYRQTLGQGPEFLTYFQNEAQLEKSRLLSDRFSAERPKGSFSTLEIQRTEQGDSAMYLCASSLSGASNQPQHFGDGTRLSIL.

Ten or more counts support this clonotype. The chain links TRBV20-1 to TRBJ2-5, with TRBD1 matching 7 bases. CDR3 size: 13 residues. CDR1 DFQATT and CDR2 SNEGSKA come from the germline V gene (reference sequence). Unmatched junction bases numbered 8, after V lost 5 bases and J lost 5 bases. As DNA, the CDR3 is TGCAGTGCTGGTGAGACAGGGTTGGAGACCCAGTACTTC. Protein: CSAGETGLETQYF.

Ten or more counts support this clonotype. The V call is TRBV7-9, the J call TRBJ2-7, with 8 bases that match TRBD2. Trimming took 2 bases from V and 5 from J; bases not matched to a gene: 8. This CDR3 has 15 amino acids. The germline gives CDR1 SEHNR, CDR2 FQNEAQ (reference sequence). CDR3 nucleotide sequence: TGTGCCAGCAGCTTACGACGGGAGGGCCGGAACGAGCAGTACTTC. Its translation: CASSLRREGRNEQYF.

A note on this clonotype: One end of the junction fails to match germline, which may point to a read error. In DNA, the CDR3 is TGTGTCAGCAGCCAAGTTGGTGAGCAGTTCTTC. Protein sequence: CVSSQVGEQFF. V gene TRBV3-1 combines with J gene TRBJ2-1; D unresolved. This CDR3 has 11 amino acids. The V gene's germline CDR1 is LGHDT and CDR2 YNNKEL (reference sequence).

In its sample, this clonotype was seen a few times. CDR3: CSATPSSYEQYF. The CDR3, as DNA: TGCAGTGCTACTCCTTCCTCCTACGAGCAGTACTTC. The chain couples TRBV20-1 to TRBJ2-7; no definite D call. Trimming removed 4 bases at V and 0 bases at J, with 7 bases between. This CDR3 contains 12 residues. The germline CDR1 and CDR2 sequences are DFQATT and SNEGSKA (reference sequence).

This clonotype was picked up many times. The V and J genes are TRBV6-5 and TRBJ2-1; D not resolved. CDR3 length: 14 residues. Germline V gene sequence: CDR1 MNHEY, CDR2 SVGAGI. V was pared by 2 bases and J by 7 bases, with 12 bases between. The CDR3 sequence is CASSYLDKWNEQFF. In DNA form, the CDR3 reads TGTGCCAGCAGTTACCTCGACAAATGGAATGAGCAGTTCTTC.

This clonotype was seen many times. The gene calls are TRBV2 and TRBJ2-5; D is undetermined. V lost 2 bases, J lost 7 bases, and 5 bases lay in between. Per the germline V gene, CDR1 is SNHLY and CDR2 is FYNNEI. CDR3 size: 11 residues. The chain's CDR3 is CASSEPPTQYF. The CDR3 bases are TGTGCCAGCAGTGAACCTCCGACCCAGTACTTC.

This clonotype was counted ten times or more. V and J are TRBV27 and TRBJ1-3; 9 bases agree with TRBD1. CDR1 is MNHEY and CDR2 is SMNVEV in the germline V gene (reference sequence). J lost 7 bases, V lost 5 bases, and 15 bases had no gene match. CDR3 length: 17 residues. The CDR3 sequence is CASSPYFGTGFSNTIYF. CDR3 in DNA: TGTGCCAGCAGTCCTTACTTCGGGACAGGGTTTTCGAACACCATATATTTT.

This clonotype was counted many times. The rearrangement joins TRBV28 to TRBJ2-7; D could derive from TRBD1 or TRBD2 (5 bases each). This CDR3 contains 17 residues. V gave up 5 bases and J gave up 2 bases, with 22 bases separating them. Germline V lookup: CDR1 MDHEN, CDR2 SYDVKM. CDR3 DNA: TGTGCCAGCAGTCCTCTTAGAGGGACCGTGAAACCCTACGAGCAGTACTTC. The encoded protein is CASSPLRGTVKPYEQYF.

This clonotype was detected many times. DNA of the CDR3: TGTGCCAGCAGTGGGGCCTACGGGAGGCCTCTGGGCACAGATACGCAGTATTTT. This codes for CASSGAYGRPLGTDTQYF. The rearrangement uses TRBV27 and TRBJ2-3; 7 bases match TRBD2. V gave up 5 bases and J gave up 1 base; unmatched junction bases: 15. Germline CDR1 reads MNHEY; CDR2 reads SMNVEV (reference sequence). The CDR3 extends over 18 amino acids.

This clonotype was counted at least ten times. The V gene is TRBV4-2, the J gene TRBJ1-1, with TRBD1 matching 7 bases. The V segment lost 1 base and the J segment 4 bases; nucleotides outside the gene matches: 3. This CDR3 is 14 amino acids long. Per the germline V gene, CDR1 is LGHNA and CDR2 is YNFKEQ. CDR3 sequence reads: CASSQVTGVTEAFF. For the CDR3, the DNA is TGTGCCAGCAGCCAAGTTACAGGGGTCACTGAAGCTTTCTTT.